Listed below are T cell receptor beta chains from one sample, sequenced in a study of T-cell reconstitution after alpha-beta-depleted transplantation in children. TCRdb redid the calling of the PCR reads with MiXCR, one entry per CDR3 protein. The sample contains 190,000 or so distinct CDR3 sequences, roughly 6.8% of which appear only once. Sequenced material: PBMCs from the stem cell graft donor, taken from the stem cell graft. Receptors originate from a human donor who donated a stem cell graft to a child with Wiskott-Aldrich syndrome. Each CDR3 is given with its conserved first and last residue. A D gene is named only where the DNA matches it firmly. A clone size is listed for some rows: how often the clone was seen (once, few, many), or a class if it is expanded.

size: many
J: TRBJ1-1
D: TRBD1
V: TRBV6-5
CDR3: CASSYSRGQGYTEAFF
DNA: TGTGCCAGCAGTTACTCGAGGGGACAGGGCTACACTGAAGCTTTCTTT

size: few
J: TRBJ2-3
D: -
V: TRBV20-1
CDR3: CSARGLGTDTQYF
DNA: TGCAGTGCTCGGGGGCTGGGCACAGATACGCAGTATTTT

size: many
J: TRBJ1-4
D: -
V: TRBV29-1
CDR3: CSAYRAGTNEKLFF
DNA: TGCAGCGCCTACAGGGCAGGAACTAATGAAAAACTGTTTTTT

size: few
J: TRBJ1-5
D: -
V: TRBV5-5
CDR3: CASSLGDGEWNQPQHF
DNA: TGTGCCAGCAGCTTGGGGGACGGGGAGTGGAATCAGCCCCAGCATTTT

size: many
J: TRBJ2-3
D: -
V: TRBV7-2
CDR3: CASSSRDFTDTQYF
DNA: TGTGCCAGCAGCTCCCGGGACTTCACAGATACGCAGTATTTT

size: -
J: TRBJ2-3
D: TRBD2
V: TRBV7-2
CDR3: CASSGPGLAGDTQYF
DNA: TGTGCCAGCAGCGGACCGGGACTAGCGGGAGATACGCAGTATTTT

size: many
J: TRBJ1-5
D: -
V: TRBV13
CDR3: CASSILGQPQHF
DNA: TGTGCCAGCAGCATTCTCGGTCAGCCCCAGCATTTT

size: few
J: TRBJ1-3
D: -
V: TRBV20-1
CDR3: CSANPPRRGGNTIYF
DNA: TGCAGTGCTAACCCCCCTAGACGGGGTGGAAACACCATATATTTT

size: -
J: TRBJ2-7
D: TRBD2
V: TRBV6-2/TRBV6-3
CDR3: CASRYSLAAYEQYF
DNA: TGTGCCAGCAGATATTCACTAGCGGCCTACGAGCAGTACTTC

size: few
J: TRBJ2-7
D: TRBD2
V: TRBV30
CDR3: CAWRSASGSVQYF
DNA: TGTGCCTGGAGAAGCGCTAGCGGGAGTGTGCAGTACTTC

size: -
J: TRBJ2-3
D: TRBD2
V: TRBV5-1
CDR3: CASSLAASGGITYTQYF
DNA: TGCGCCAGCAGCTTGGCGGCTAGCGGGGGTATCACATATACGCAGTATTTT

size: many
J: TRBJ2-7
D: TRBD1
V: TRBV6-2/TRBV6-3
CDR3: CASSRNRDRGGYEQYF
DNA: TGTGCCAGCAGTCGAAACCGGGACAGGGGAGGCTACGAGCAGTACTTC

size: many
J: TRBJ2-4
D: TRBD2
V: TRBV5-1
CDR3: CASSLTSGGNIQYF
DNA: TGCGCCAGCAGCCTGACCAGCGGGGGAAACATTCAGTACTTC

size: -
J: TRBJ2-7
D: TRBD1
V: TRBV7-6
CDR3: CASSPTGDSYEQYF
DNA: TGTGCCAGCAGCCCGACAGGGGACTCCTACGAGCAGTACTTC

size: -
J: TRBJ2-6
D: TRBD1
V: TRBV12-3/TRBV12-4
CDR3: CACSLKTMTGYSGANVLTF
DNA: TGTGCCTGCAGTTTAAAGACGATGACAGGGTACTCTGGGGCCAACGTCCTGACTTTC